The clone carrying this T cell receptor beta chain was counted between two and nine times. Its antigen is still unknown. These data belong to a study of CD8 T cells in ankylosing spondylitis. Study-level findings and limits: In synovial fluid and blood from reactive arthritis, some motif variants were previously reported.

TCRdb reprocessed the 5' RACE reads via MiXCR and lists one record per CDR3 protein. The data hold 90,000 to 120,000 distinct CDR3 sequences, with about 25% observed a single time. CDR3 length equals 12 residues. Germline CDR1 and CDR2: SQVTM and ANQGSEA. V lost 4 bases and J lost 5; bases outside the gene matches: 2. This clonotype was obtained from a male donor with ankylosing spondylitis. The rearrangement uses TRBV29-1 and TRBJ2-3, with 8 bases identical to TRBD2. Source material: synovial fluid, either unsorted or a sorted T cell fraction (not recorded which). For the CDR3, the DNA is TGCAGCGTTGCGAGCGGGGGAGATACGCAGTATTTT. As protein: CSVASGGDTQYF.